The 7 T cell receptor beta chains below were found in one sample sequenced in a study of breast tumors, draining lymph nodes, adjacent tissues. Axillary draining lymph nodes of breast cancer patients supplied the node samples. TCRdb analysed the multiplex PCR reads with MiXCR anew, one entry per CDR3 protein. The sample contains under 150,000 distinct CDR3 sequences, 21% of which appear only once. The sequenced sample consisted of axillary lymph node tissue. The receptors shown here come from a female donor with breast cancer. Some clones in this sample may be carry-over from other donors' samples.

As to this clonotype: Since a much larger clone is just one base distant, this may be a read error. The genes are TRBV3-1 and TRBJ2-1; the D is unclear. The length of the CDR3 is 16 residues. CDR1 is LGHDT and CDR2 is YNNKEL in the germline V gene (reference sequence). The CDR3 loop is CASSQTDRSSYNEQLF. CDR3 sequence (DNA): TGTGCCAGCAGCCAGACGGACCGGAGCTCCTACAATGAGCAGCTCTTC.

There are many counts of this clonotype. This chain links TRBV7-2 with TRBJ2-2; no clear D gene. The CDR3 extends over 14 amino acids. The germline CDR1 and CDR2 sequences are SGHTA and FQGNSA. Trimming took off 5 bases at V and 1 base at J, with 8 bases between the two ends. The CDR3 bases are TGTGCCAGCAGCGCGAACTTGAACACCGGGGAGCTGTTTTTT. Translating gives CASSANLNTGELFF.

Of note for this clonotype: This clone may be a read error of a much larger clone one base away. This chain links TRBV11-1 with TRBJ2-7; 9 bases align to TRBD1. Germline CDR1 SGHAT, CDR2 FQDESV (reference sequence). This CDR3 is built from 16 residues. CDR3 DNA: TGTGCCAGCAGCCGTTCCCACAGGGGGCTGCTCGGCGAGCGGTACTTC. This encodes CASSRSHRGLLGERYF.

The table lists this clonotype with many counts. The rearrangement joins TRBV20-1 to TRBJ2-4; 9 bases align to TRBD2. The germline V gene encodes CDR1 DFQATT and CDR2 SNEGSKA (reference sequence). The CDR3 runs 15 residues. V trimming: 2 bases; J trimming: 7 bases; junction bases outside the gene matches: 9. CDR3 amino acids: CSARRASGTPNIQYF. The CDR3 nucleotides read TGCAGTGCTAGAAGGGCTAGCGGGACACCGAACATTCAGTACTTC.

This clonotype has ten or more counts. The chain combines TRBV7-6 with TRBJ2-2; D gene unclear. From germline, CDR1 is SGHVS and CDR2 FNYEAQ. The CDR3 length is 12 residues. The ends were cut back, 5 bases at V and 4 bases at J, with 5 bases in the middle. The CDR3 DNA follows: TGTGCCAGCAGCCCCGGCACCGGGGAGCTGTTTTTT. Translation gives CASSPGTGELFF.

About this clonotype: A much more abundant neighbour one base away suggests this may be a read error. The chain joins TRBV11-2 to TRBJ1-3; the D is unclear. V lost 6 bases and J 0 bases, leaving 21 bases between the germline ends. From germline, CDR1 is SGHAT and CDR2 FQNNGV. The CDR3 runs 18 residues. The CDR3, as DNA: TGTGCCAGCAGGGAGGGCAGGAGTCGGCTCCTCTCTGGAAACACCATATATTTT. Translating it yields CASREGRSRLLSGNTIYF.

This clonotype was detected many times. The CDR3 DNA follows: TGTGCCAGCAGCTTGTCTTCCGGGTCACCCCTCCACTTT. Residues: CASSLSSGSPLHF. The chain employs TRBV5-6 and TRBJ1-6; D gene uncertain. Germline CDR1 SGHDT, CDR2 YYEEEE. The CDR3 is 13 residues long. Trimming pared 1 base from V and 10 bases from J, leaving 9 bases between.